The 17 T cell receptor beta chains listed next were all sequenced from one sample in a study of T cells in Graves' hyperthyroidism and ophthalmopathy. Amplified TCR beta CDR3 regions came from RNA transcripts. Primed by the HTBI set, a first-round RT-PCR was run on the TCR CDR3. TCRdb independently ran MiXCR on the multiplex PCR reads; one entry per CDR3 protein. Seen here are under 550,000 distinct CDR3 sequences, 12% to 15% observed once, and the top ten hold more than 4.5%. The sequenced material came from blood. The source is a woman in her late teens or twenties with Graves' hyperthyroidism.

This clonotype occurred many times. The V call is TRBV5-6, the J call TRBJ1-4; D gene ambiguous. V lost 3 bases, J lost 0 bases, and 3 bases lay in between. The CDR3 length is 13 residues. The germline V gene has CDR1 SGHDT and CDR2 YYEEEE. CDR3 DNA: TGTGCCAGCAGCTCCGCAACTAATGAAAAACTGTTTTTT. Amino acid sequence: CASSSATNEKLFF.

J is TRBJ2-7 and V is TRBV7-2; a possible D gene is TRBD1 (6 bases). V lost 4 bases, J lost 6 bases, and 16 bases lay in between. The CDR3 is 14 residues long. Germline CDR1 reads SGHTA; CDR2 reads FQGNSA. CDR3: CASSSREKGVEQYF. As DNA, the CDR3 is TGTGCCAGCAGCTCCCGGGAAAAGGGGGTCGAGCAGTACTTC.

This chain joins TRBV6-5 and TRBJ2-7; TRBD2 matches 8 bases. The CDR3 sequence is 16 residues long. With 0 bases clipped from V and 0 bases from J, the junction kept 4 bases outside the gene matches. Looked up from germline, CDR1 is MNHEY and CDR2 is SVGAGI. The CDR3: CASSYSGSGSSYEQYF. The CDR3 DNA follows: TGTGCCAGCAGTTACTCTGGAAGCGGGAGCTCCTACGAGCAGTACTTC.

This clonotype was seen more than once but under ten times. This chain uses TRBV6-2 or TRBV6-3 with TRBJ2-2; the D is unclear. V was shortened by 7 bases and J by 8 bases, with 26 bases between the two germline ends. In germline, CDR1 is MNHEY, CDR2 SVGEGT. CDR3 length: 17 amino acids. In DNA, the CDR3 is TGTGCCAGCACCACGCGGAGACTCATAATGCAGTCAGGGGAGCTGTTTTTT. It is translated as CASTTRRLIMQSGELFF.

V gene TRBV24-1 combines with J gene TRBJ2-2; no firm D call. Trimming left V 5 bases short and J 3 bases short, with 9 bases between. The CDR3 is 14 residues long. Germline CDR1 reads KGHDR; CDR2 reads SFDVKD. CDR3: CATSVDGYTGELFF. CDR3 coding DNA: TGTGCCACCAGTGTGGATGGTTACACCGGGGAGCTGTTTTTT.

A remark on this clonotype: A read error may be the cause here, since a much bigger clone is one base away. The chain has TRBV13 and TRBJ1-1, with TRBD1 identical over 9 bases. The CDR3 has 15 residues. Per the germline V gene, CDR1 is PRHDT and CDR2 is FYEKMQ (reference sequence). This CDR3 is CASSFYRGPNTEALF. CDR3 coding DNA: TGTGCCAGCAGCTTTTACAGGGGGCCGAACACTGAAGCTCTCTTT.

The rearrangement joins TRBV20-1 to TRBJ2-4, with a weak D call TRBD1 (8 bases). The CDR3 sequence is 15 residues long. The germline V and J ends were trimmed by 6 bases and 2 bases, with 17 bases remaining between them. Germline V lookup: CDR1 DFQATT, CDR2 SNEGSKA (reference sequence). The CDR3 nucleotides are TGCAGTGCCCCGGACAGGGAGGGGTCCAAAAACATTCAGTACTTC. This codes for CSAPDREGSKNIQYF.

This clonotype was recorded at least ten times. This CDR3 reads CASSESGARYGYTF. As DNA, the CDR3 is TGCGCCAGCAGTGAGTCAGGGGCACGGTATGGCTACACCTTC. The gene calls are TRBV10-2 and TRBJ1-2, with D maybe TRBD1 (5 bases). V dropped 0 bases and J dropped 5 bases, with 10 bases sitting between them. The CDR3 loop spans 14 amino acids. From germline, CDR1 is WSHSY and CDR2 SAAADI.

At least ten counts were recorded for this clonotype. CDR3 nucleotides: TGTGCCAGCAGCGCGGCGAGCTCCTACGAGCAGTACTTC. It encodes CASSAASSYEQYF. This chain uses TRBV28 with TRBJ2-7; D is unclear. Trimming removed 6 bases at V and 0 bases at J, with 9 bases between. CDR1 and CDR2 (germline): MDHEN, SYDVKM. The CDR3 covers 13 residues.

At least ten counts were recorded for this clonotype. The rearrangement links TRBV20-1 to TRBJ1-5, with TRBD1 as a possible D gene (5 bases). The CDR3 consists of 15 residues. Trimming removed 3 bases at V and 1 base at J, with 13 bases between. Germline CDR1 DFQATT, CDR2 SNEGSKA (reference sequence). CDR3 nucleotides: TGCAGTGCTAGTGGGGGTCATGGCAGCAATCAGCCCCAGCATTTT. Translation gives CSASGGHGSNQPQHF.

In this sample, this clonotype turned up a few times. This chain joins TRBV19 and TRBJ1-2; 7 positions match TRBD1. Germline CDR1 is LNHDA and CDR2 is SQIVND (reference sequence). There are 15 residues in the CDR3. V gave up 10 bases and J gave up 4 bases; unmatched junction bases: 15. This CDR3 reads CATSSRQGVGYGYTF. The CDR3 nucleotides read TGTGCCACCTCCTCCAGACAGGGTGTAGGCTATGGCTACACCTTC.

This clonotype was picked up many times. The gene calls are TRBV12-3 or TRBV12-4 and TRBJ2-7; D may be TRBD1 (6 bases). The length of the CDR3 is 14 residues. Between the trimmed V and J ends, which lost 4 bases and 0 bases, there was a span of 10 bases. The CDR3 bases are TGTGCCAGCAGTTCGCCGGACAGCTCCTACGAGCAGTACTTC. Amino acids: CASSSPDSSYEQYF.

A few counts support this clonotype. The V and J genes are TRBV4-1 and TRBJ1-2; 8 bases map to TRBD1. CDR3 length equals 14 residues. Looked up from germline, CDR1 is MGHRA and CDR2 is YSYEKL. Trimming took 0 bases from V and 7 from J; bases not matched to a gene: 4. The CDR3 region has the DNA TGCGCCAGCAGCCAAGATTTAGGGACAGGTGGCTACACCTTC. Amino acid sequence: CASSQDLGTGGYTF.

This clonotype was counted ten times or more. The chain joins TRBV20-1 to TRBJ2-1, with TRBD1 matching 8 bases. CDR1 DFQATT and CDR2 SNEGSKA come from the germline V gene (reference sequence). CDR3 length equals 14 residues. V shed 3 bases, J shed 9 bases, and the junction held 10 bases outside the gene matches. This chain's CDR3 is CSASRGRSLSEQFF. CDR3 bases: TGCAGTGCTAGCAGGGGGCGATCTTTAAGTGAGCAGTTCTTC.

This clonotype was counted between two and nine times. Possible read error: a much larger clone is one base away. V usage is TRBV6-1 and J usage is TRBJ1-1; perhaps TRBD1 as D (6 bases). The ends were cut back, 6 bases at V and 3 bases at J, with 8 bases in the middle. Germline loops: CDR1 MNHNS, CDR2 SASEGT. The CDR3 contains 12 residues. The CDR3 nucleotides read TGTGCCAGCAGAACAGGGTACACTGAAGCTTTCTTT. Translated: CASRTGYTEAFF.

The rearrangement links TRBV15 to TRBJ1-2; a possible D gene is TRBD1 (5 bases). Germline V lookup: CDR1 LNHNV, CDR2 YYDKDF (reference sequence). This CDR3 comprises 14 residues. Trimming cost V 0 bases and J 2 bases, with 7 bases left between them. The CDR3 sequence is CATSRDQGNYGYTF. The CDR3 region has the DNA TGTGCCACCAGCAGAGATCAGGGAAACTATGGCTACACCTTC.

J is TRBJ2-7 and V is TRBV6-2 or TRBV6-3; TRBD2 aligns across 14 bases. Germline V lookup: CDR1 MNHEY, CDR2 SVGEGT. Losses at the gene ends were 0 bases for V and 5 bases for J; bases not matched to a gene: 3. The CDR3 covers 16 residues. This CDR3 reads CASSYSGLAGEHEQYF. The CDR3 DNA sequence: TGTGCCAGCAGTTACTCGGGACTAGCGGGAGAACACGAGCAGTACTTC.